This TCR beta chain was found in a study of T-cell reconstitution after alpha-beta-depleted transplantation in children. The CDR3 covers 14 residues. V was cut by 0 bases and J by 5 bases, with 11 bases left in between. The germline V gene encodes CDR1 DFQATT and CDR2 SNEGSKA (reference sequence). The table lists this clonotype with a few counts. The library targeted TCRbeta and was prepared with unique molecular identifiers. TCRdb recomputed calls from the PCR reads with MiXCR, one row per CDR3 protein. The data hold roughly 300,000 distinct CDR3 sequences, with 9% to 12% observed a single time. Material: PBMCs from the stem cell graft donor, obtained from the stem cell graft. This TCR derives from a human donor who donated a stem cell graft to a child with acute lymphoblastic leukemia. This chain joins TRBV20-1 and TRBJ2-1; D not certain. The CDR3 DNA is TGCAGTGCTAGAGATCTAAGACTTGACAATGAGCAGTTCTTC. Protein: CSARDLRLDNEQFF.